Detailed here is one T cell receptor (beta chain). Its antigen is unidentified. The data originate from a study of T cell responses to AZD1222 COVID-19 vaccine. At the level of the study: Both about-4-week and about-12-week second-dose recipients were combined.

Assay used: immunoSEQ multiplex PCR; TCRdb lists only in-frame clones, some missing. The data contain about 110,000 clones, 81% of them singletons. Findings of the study overall: No repertoire was sampled before or during the peak T cell response, only after it. CD4 TCRs linked to vaccination spanned spike, dominating at 160-218 and 743-854. Clonal diversity was possibly underestimated; the donors were predominantly white British and more often female.

There are 15 residues in the CDR3. Germline CDR1 and CDR2: SGHTA and FQGNSA. The ends lost 1 base at V and 6 bases at J; junction bases unmatched: 5. Sequenced material: peripheral blood, taken on day 0 of AZD1222 vaccination. The clonotype comes from an adult in good health. The rearrangement uses TRBV7-2 and TRBJ2-1; 8 positions agree with TRBD2. CDR3 coding DNA: TGTGCCAGCAGCTTAGGGGGCGGGAGGTCCAATGAGCAGTTCTTC. This codes for CASSLGGGRSNEQFF.